Included here is one T cell receptor (beta chain) sequence, with context. As processed by the authors: Amplified reference gene primers provided the basis for estimating nucleated cell counts. Assay: immunoSEQ multiplex PCR; the TCRdb copy retains only in-frame clones and omits some. Clone size and V and J calls were adopted from that table, with D and trimming inferred from the DNA. The sample includes roughly 150,000 clones, 75% to 90% of them seen just once. The CDR3 covers 14 residues. Trimming cost V 3 bases and J 10 bases, with 18 bases left between them. In germline, CDR1 is MDHEN, CDR2 SYDVKM. This specimen comes from a study of blood T cell repertoires in COVID-19. Study as a whole: The United States, Italy and Spain were the sources of the acute and convalescent COVID-19 samples. T cells, B-cell-depleted T cells, or PBMCs provided the cDNA or gDNA that served as material.

The sequenced material came from peripheral blood. The sequence derives from a human donor in a cohort sampled during active COVID-19. The V and J genes are TRBV28 and TRBJ2-5, with D tentatively TRBD2 (6 bases). The CDR3 spells CASSLWSSRGNQYF. The CDR3 DNA follows: TGTGCCAGCAGTTTGTGGTCCTCCCGGGGGAACCAGTACTTC.